A single sample is the source of the 27 T cell receptor beta chains below, sequenced in a study of radiotherapy plus CTLA-4 blockade in lung cancer. Using immunoSEQ multiplex PCR, the repertoire was profiled, and TCRdb retains in-frame clones only, with some absent. The sample includes about 28,000 clones, under 80% of them seen just once. The sample in question was peripheral blood, obtained from a patient treated with radiotherapy plus ipilimumab. All receptors come from a human donor with non-small cell lung cancer who had stable disease on radiotherapy plus ipilimumab.

The chain couples TRBV29-1 to TRBJ1-1, with TRBD1 matching over 7 bases. In germline, CDR1 is SQVTM, CDR2 ANQGSEA. CDR3 length: 12 residues. The J segment lost 1 base and the V segment lost 8 bases, leaving 4 bases of the junction unmatched. CDR3 DNA sequence: TGCAGCTCCAGACAGGGGAACACTGAAGCTTTCTTT. It yields the protein CSSRQGNTEAFF.

This sequence joins TRBV9 and TRBJ1-1; tentatively, D is TRBD1 (6 bases). The CDR3 length is 16 residues. The germline CDR1 and CDR2 sequences are SGDLS and YYNGEE. V gave up 0 bases and J gave up 3 bases, with 15 bases separating them. CDR3 DNA: TGTGCCAGCAGCGTAGGTGCAGGGGCGGAGGACACTGAAGCTTTCTTT. It codes for CASSVGAGAEDTEAFF.

The chain couples TRBV27 to TRBJ1-3, with D unresolved. Germline V gene sequence: CDR1 MNHEY, CDR2 SMNVEV (reference sequence). V was pared by 1 base and J by 0 bases, with 13 bases between. The CDR3 contains 17 residues. CDR3 protein: CASSLFPPSSSGNTIYF. The CDR3 region has the DNA TGTGCCAGCAGTTTATTTCCCCCTTCCAGCTCTGGAAACACCATATATTTT.

V usage is TRBV5-4 and J usage is TRBJ2-7, with a weak D call TRBD1 (6 bases). Looked up from germline, CDR1 is SGHNT and CDR2 is YYREEE (reference sequence). The CDR3 loop spans 14 amino acids. Between the trimmed V and J ends, which lost 3 bases and 3 bases, there was a span of 13 bases. CDR3 loop: CASSSYRVSYEQYF. As DNA, the CDR3 is TGTGCCAGCAGCTCCTACAGGGTCAGCTACGAGCAGTACTTC.

The chain couples TRBV23-1 to TRBJ2-7, with D possibly being TRBD1 or TRBD2 (5 bases each). TRBV23-1 is classed as an ORF, of uncertain function. The CDR3 has 17 amino acids. Trimming removed 6 bases from V and 0 bases from J, with 21 bases in between. CDR3 loop: CASRGIPRDGHSYEQYF. The CDR3 DNA is TGCGCCAGCAGAGGCATTCCTAGGGACGGACACTCCTACGAGCAGTACTTC.

This chain uses TRBV11-3 with TRBJ2-2, with a tentative D call TRBD1 (6 bases). Germline values: CDR1 SGHNT, CDR2 YENEEA. The CDR3 runs to 15 residues. Trimming removed 5 bases from V and 8 bases from J, with 18 bases in between. CDR3 sequence (DNA): TGTGCCAGCAGCCCACCGGGACACCTACCAGGGGAGCTGTTTTTT. Its protein is CASSPPGHLPGELFF.

This clone was observed a handful of times. The chain is built from TRBV6-6 and TRBJ2-1, with TRBD2 as a possible D gene (5 bases). Germline CDR1 MNHNY, CDR2 SVGAGI (reference sequence). This CDR3 has 11 amino acids. V was trimmed by 2 bases and J by 13 bases, leaving 9 bases between them. DNA for the CDR3: TGTGCCAGCAGTTACAAGGAGGCCCAGTTCTTC. Residues: CASSYKEAQFF.

This clone was detected only once. The V and J genes are TRBV8-2 and TRBJ2-2; the tabulated D call, TRBD2, remains unverified against the DNA. TRBV8-2 is deemed a pseudogene. The CDR3 length is 17 residues. CDR3 sequence: CGSDVRIGGVDTGELFF. The CDR3 DNA reads as TGTGGCAGTGACGTACGTATAGGAGGCGTCGACACCGGGGAGCTGTTTTTT.

The genes are TRBV15 and TRBJ1-2; maybe TRBD1 (5 bases). The CDR3 spans 15 residues. V lost 0 bases and J lost 4, with 12 bases in between. Germline CDR1 reads LNHNV; CDR2 reads YYDKDF (reference sequence). As DNA, the CDR3 is TGTGCCACCAGCAGAGATTCCGCAGGGACCTATGGCTACACCTTC. This codes for CATSRDSAGTYGYTF.

The V and J genes are TRBV7-6 and TRBJ2-1; TRBD1 agrees at 9 bases. Germline CDR1 and CDR2: SGHVS and FNYEAQ. The V and J ends lost 5 bases and 4 bases, in that order; junction bases with no gene match: 9. This CDR3 spans 16 amino acids. CDR3 amino acids: CASSDYRGQRYNEQFF. In DNA form, the CDR3 reads TGTGCCAGCAGCGATTACAGGGGGCAGAGATACAATGAGCAGTTCTTC.

This clone was seen a few times. The chain joins TRBV30 to TRBJ1-1, with 7 bases aligning to TRBD1. CDR1 and CDR2 from the germline V gene are GTSNPN and SVGIG (reference sequence). The CDR3 sequence is 14 residues long. The J segment lost 2 bases and the V segment lost 3 bases, leaving 6 bases of the junction unmatched. In DNA form, the CDR3 reads TGTGCCTGGAGGGAACAGGGGCCAAACACTGAAGCTTTCTTT. Protein product: CAWREQGPNTEAFF.

V usage is TRBV5-4 and J usage is TRBJ1-2, with D maybe TRBD1 (5 bases). Looked up from germline, CDR1 is SGHNT and CDR2 is YYREEE (reference sequence). The CDR3 is 18 residues long. Trimming removed 4 bases from V and 0 bases from J, with 22 bases in between. The CDR3: CASSPGWGGGAANYGYTF. Written as DNA, the CDR3 is TGTGCCAGCAGCCCCGGATGGGGCGGGGGAGCGGCTAACTATGGCTACACCTTC.

This chain uses TRBV27 with TRBJ2-2; D possibly matches TRBD1 or TRBD2 (6 bases each). Germline V CDR1 and CDR2: MNHEY, SMNVEV (reference sequence). The CDR3 is 18 amino acids. Trimming took off 1 base at V and 3 bases at J, with 18 bases between the two ends. The CDR3 is CASSLLLWTGADTGELFF. DNA of the CDR3: TGTGCCAGCAGTTTATTGCTGTGGACGGGGGCAGACACCGGGGAGCTGTTTTTT.

The J gene is TRBJ1-2, the V gene TRBV27, with D possibly TRBD1 on 5 matching bases. The germline V gene encodes CDR1 MNHEY and CDR2 SMNVEV (reference sequence). The CDR3 sequence is 17 residues long. Trimming removed 6 bases at V and 8 bases at J, with 28 bases between. For the CDR3, the DNA is TGTGCCAGCAGCCTCTGGGGGACGTCTGGCAGGGCGGTCGGCTACACCTTC. Encoded protein: CASSLWGTSGRAVGYTF.

This rearrangement joins TRBV6-1 to TRBJ1-5, with 8 bases that match TRBD1. CDR3 length equals 15 residues. With 6 bases clipped from V and 7 bases from J, the junction kept 11 bases outside the gene matches. Looked up from germline, CDR1 is MNHNS and CDR2 is SASEGT. CDR3 sequence (DNA): TGTGCCAGCAGCACCACCGGACAGGGTCCCCAGCCCCAGCATTTT. It is translated as CASSTTGQGPQPQHF.

This clone was seen a handful of times. The V and J genes are TRBV29-1 and TRBJ1-1; the D gene is possibly TRBD1 (5 bases). The germline CDR1 and CDR2 sequences are SQVTM and ANQGSEA. This CDR3 has 14 residues. Trimming removed 5 bases at V and 1 base at J, with 14 bases between. CDR3 amino acids: CSVRWAGGNTEAFF. Written as DNA, the CDR3 is TGCAGCGTTCGGTGGGCTGGGGGGAACACTGAAGCTTTCTTT. The full variable domain, its missing parts supplied by reference TRBV29-1 and TRBJ1-1, is SAVISQKPSRDICQRGTSLTIQCQVDSQVTMMFWYRQQPGQSLTLIATANQGSEATYESGFVIDKFPISRPNLTFSTLTVSNMSPEDSSIYLCSVRWAGGNTEAFFGQGTRLTVV.

The V call is TRBV4-1, the J call TRBJ1-5; TRBD1 is a possible D gene (5 bases). Germline V gene sequence: CDR1 MGHRA, CDR2 YSYEKL. The V end was cut by 4 bases, the J end by 9 bases, with 19 bases between. This CDR3 spans 15 amino acids. CDR3 in DNA: TGCGCCAGCAGCCCCCGGGACGGGGGGAACGGGCCCCAGCATTTT. It specifies CASSPRDGGNGPQHF.

CDR3 amino acids: CASREQANQPQHF. In DNA form, the CDR3 reads TGTGCCAGCCGGGAGCAGGCCAATCAGCCCCAGCATTTT. The chain recombines TRBV6-5 with TRBJ1-5; D is undetermined. The ends were cut back, 8 bases at V and 3 bases at J, with 11 bases in the middle. The CDR3 runs 13 residues. Germline CDR1 MNHEY, CDR2 SVGAGI.

The rearrangement uses TRBV11-2 and TRBJ2-2; a weak D match, TRBD2 (6 bases). Germline lookup yields CDR1 SGHAT and CDR2 FQNNGV. V was pared by 5 bases and J by 5 bases, with 12 bases between. The CDR3 loop spans 14 amino acids. The CDR3 coding sequence is TGTGCCAGCAGCCCGGGTGGGGGGACCGGGGAGCTGTTTTTT. Translated: CASSPGGGTGELFF.

The count of this clone is one. This rearrangement joins TRBV9 to TRBJ2-1, with a tentative D call TRBD1 (5 bases). In germline, CDR1 is SGDLS, CDR2 YYNGEE. V was trimmed by 2 bases and J by 4 bases, leaving 16 bases between them. The CDR3 is 16 residues long. This chain's CDR3 is CASSVAMGLQYNEQFF. CDR3 DNA: TGTGCCAGCAGCGTCGCCATGGGGCTGCAATACAATGAGCAGTTCTTC.

The gene calls are TRBV9 and TRBJ2-7; the match to TRBD2 covers 8 bases. There are 17 residues in the CDR3. From germline, CDR1 is SGDLS and CDR2 YYNGEE. V was pared by 4 bases and J by 5 bases, with 17 bases of the junction left unmatched. CDR3: CASSTPPTGTRVHEQYV. Written as DNA, the CDR3 is TGTGCCAGCAGCACCCCGCCCACCGGGACTAGGGTCCACGAGCAGTACGTC.

This clone was detected only a few times. A read error may produce the germline difference seen at one junction end. V is TRBV6-5 and J is TRBJ1-2; 10 nucleotides agree with TRBD1. Germline CDR1 reads MNHEY; CDR2 reads SVGAGI. The CDR3 totals 16 residues. CDR3 in DNA: TGTGCCAGCAGTTACGTAAGCGGGACAGGGGCTTATGGCTTCACCTTC. Translating gives CASSYVSGTGAYGFTF.

This chain connects TRBV10-3 to TRBJ2-1; D might be TRBD1 (6 bases). The CDR3 length is 16 residues. V lost 4 bases to trimming and J lost 0 bases, with 13 bases between them. From germline, CDR1 is ENHRY and CDR2 SYGVKD. The CDR3 spells CAISGDRTSSYNEQFF. In DNA, the CDR3 is TGTGCCATCAGTGGAGACAGGACAAGCTCCTACAATGAGCAGTTCTTC.

The gene calls are TRBV7-6 and TRBJ1-2, with TRBD1 as a possible D gene (5 bases). Trimming removed 5 bases from V and 2 bases from J, with 12 bases in between. The CDR3 contains 14 residues. Germline-derived CDR1 and CDR2 are SGHVS and FNYEAQ. CDR3 coding DNA: TGTGCCAGCAGCCCCGGACACGGAAACTATGGCTACACCTTC. Its translation: CASSPGHGNYGYTF.

This sequence joins TRBV19 and TRBJ2-2, with a tentative D call TRBD1 (5 bases). The V gene's germline CDR1 is LNHDA and CDR2 SQIVND (reference sequence). This CDR3 is built from 15 residues. Trimming took 5 bases from V and 0 from J, leaving 10 bases between them. The CDR3: CASSPRRANTGELFF. The CDR3 nucleotides read TGTGCCAGTAGTCCCCGCAGGGCGAACACCGGGGAGCTGTTTTTT.

V is TRBV6-6 and J is TRBJ2-7; D possibly corresponds to TRBD1 (6 bases). V was trimmed by 0 bases and J by 4 bases, leaving 7 bases between them. The germline V gene has CDR1 MNHNY and CDR2 SVGAGI (reference sequence). This CDR3 comprises 13 residues. CDR3 in amino acids: CASSYSRGYEQYF. The CDR3 bases are TGTGCCAGCAGTTACTCCAGGGGTTACGAGCAGTACTTC.

The genes are TRBV27 and TRBJ1-5; the D gene is possibly TRBD1 (5 bases). The germline gives CDR1 MNHEY, CDR2 SMNVEV (reference sequence). Trimming removed 0 bases from V and 6 bases from J, with 15 bases in between. This CDR3 comprises 16 residues. CDR3 protein: CASSLSLRGKGQPQHF. CDR3 coding DNA: TGTGCCAGCAGTTTATCCCTCCGGGGGAAGGGTCAGCCCCAGCATTTT.